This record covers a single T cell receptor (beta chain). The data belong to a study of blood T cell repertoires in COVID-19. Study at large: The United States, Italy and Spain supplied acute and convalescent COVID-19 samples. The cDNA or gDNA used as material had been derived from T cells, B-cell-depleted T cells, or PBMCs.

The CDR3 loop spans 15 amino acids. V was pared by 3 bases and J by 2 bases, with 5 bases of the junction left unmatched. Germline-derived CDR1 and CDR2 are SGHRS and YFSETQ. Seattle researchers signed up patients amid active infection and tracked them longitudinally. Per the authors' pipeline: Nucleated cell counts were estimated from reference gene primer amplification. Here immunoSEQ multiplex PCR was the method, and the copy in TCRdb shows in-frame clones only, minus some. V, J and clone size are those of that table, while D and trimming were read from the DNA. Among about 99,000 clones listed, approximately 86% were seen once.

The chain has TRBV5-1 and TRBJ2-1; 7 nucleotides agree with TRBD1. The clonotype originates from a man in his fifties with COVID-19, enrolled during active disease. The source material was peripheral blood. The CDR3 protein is CASSSQGPPYNEQFF. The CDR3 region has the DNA TGCGCCAGCAGCTCACAGGGGCCTCCCTACAATGAGCAGTTCTTC.